The 16 T cell receptor beta chains below were found in one sample sequenced in a study of T cell responses to AZD1222 COVID-19 vaccine. TCRdb keeps only in-frame clones here, not all; method: immunoSEQ multiplex PCR. The sample holds 250,000 to 300,000 clones, 90% to 95% seen once. The sequencing used peripheral blood, collected 28 days after the second AZD1222 dose. The receptors were sampled from an adult who received the AZD1222 COVID-19 vaccine.

The chain has TRBV7-9 and TRBJ1-1; 8 bases are shared with TRBD1. CDR3 length equals 19 residues. Losses at the gene ends were 2 bases for V and 0 bases for J; bases not matched to a gene: 14. Germline V CDR1 and CDR2: SEHNR, FQNEAQ (reference sequence). CDR3 nucleotide sequence: TGTGCCAGCAGCTTAAGGGGCGCGGGGACAGGTCTCATGAACACTGAAGCTTTCTTT. This encodes CASSLRGAGTGLMNTEAFF.

The genes are TRBV18 and TRBJ1-2; the match to TRBD1 covers 11 bases. There are 18 residues in the CDR3. The J segment lost 3 bases and the V segment lost 3 bases, leaving 12 bases of the junction unmatched. Germline loops: CDR1 KGHSH, CDR2 LQKENI. CDR3 nucleotide sequence: TGTGCCAGCTCACCGCCCGGGACAGGGGGTATTTTAGACTATGGCTACACCTTC. As protein: CASSPPGTGGILDYGYTF. The variable domain in full, completed from reference TRBV18 and TRBJ1-2, reads NAGVMQNPRHLVRRRGQEARLRCSPMKGHSHVYWYRQLPEEGLKFMVYLQKENIIDESGMPKERFSAEFPKEGPSILRIQQVVRGDSAAYFCASSPPGTGGILDYGYTFGSGTRLTVV.

The chain recombines TRBV7-9 with TRBJ1-3, with unresolved D. Germline V gives CDR1 SEHNR, CDR2 FQNEAQ (reference sequence). This CDR3 has 17 amino acids. Trimming removed 4 bases at V and 4 bases at J, with 20 bases between. CDR3 nucleotides: TGTGCCAGCAGCTCCGCCCCTCCGGGTCCGGGGGGAAACACCATATATTTT. It specifies CASSSAPPGPGGNTIYF.

The CDR3 DNA sequence: TGTGCCAGCAGTTACGCACCCATGAACACTGAAGCTTTCTTT. It specifies CASSYAPMNTEAFF. The gene calls are TRBV6-5 and TRBJ1-1, with unresolved D. The CDR3 runs 14 residues. V was clipped by 2 bases and J by 0 bases, with 7 bases between them. CDR1 and CDR2 from the germline V gene are MNHEY and SVGAGI.

The CDR3 region is CASSLNADEQFF. In DNA, the CDR3 is TGTGCCAGCAGCTTAAATGCAGATGAGCAGTTCTTC. V gene TRBV11-2 combines with J gene TRBJ2-1; no clear D. The CDR3 runs 12 residues. CDR1 is SGHAT and CDR2 is FQNNGV in the germline V gene. Trimming pared 2 bases from V and 8 bases from J, leaving 7 bases between.

CDR3 in amino acids: CATQGTSNQPQHF. The CDR3, as DNA: TGTGCCACACAAGGGACTAGCAATCAGCCCCAGCATTTT. The V gene is TRBV24-1, the J gene TRBJ1-5, with a tentative D call TRBD1 (5 bases). Trimming shortened V by 10 bases and J by 0 bases, and 9 bases separated the two germline ends. CDR1 and CDR2 (germline): KGHDR, SFDVKD. The CDR3 runs to 13 residues.

The chain carries TRBV27 and TRBJ2-2; 15 bases map to TRBD2. This CDR3 has 18 amino acids. V lost 6 bases, J lost 4 bases, and 9 bases stayed unmatched. Germline V gene lookup returns CDR1 MNHEY and CDR2 SMNVEV (reference sequence). The CDR3 protein is CASRRGLAGGQSTGELFF. The DNA for the CDR3 is TGTGCCAGCAGGAGGGGACTAGCGGGGGGCCAGAGCACCGGGGAGCTGTTTTTT.

The count of this clone is one. The V and J genes are TRBV19 and TRBJ1-2; 9 bases agree with TRBD1. Germline V CDR1 and CDR2: LNHDA, SQIVND (reference sequence). V shed 5 bases, J shed 7 bases, and the junction held 8 bases outside the gene matches. The CDR3 runs to 14 residues. The CDR3 is CASSRTGESRGYTF. DNA of the CDR3: TGTGCCAGTAGTCGGACAGGGGAGAGTCGTGGCTACACCTTC.

The chain recombines TRBV28 with TRBJ2-5; possibly TRBD2 for D (7 bases). The CDR3 runs 12 residues. Germline values: CDR1 MDHEN, CDR2 SYDVKM. With 6 bases removed from V and 5 bases from J, the gap between germline ends came to 10 bases. The CDR3 loop reads CASRQGGETQYF. The CDR3 bases are TGTGCCAGCAGACAGGGAGGGGAGACCCAGTACTTC.

The chain is built from TRBV10-3 and TRBJ1-1; TRBD1 aligns across 9 bases. This CDR3 has 12 amino acids. Per germline, CDR1 ENHRY and CDR2 SYGVKD. The ends lost 2 bases at V and 10 bases at J; junction bases unmatched: 2. In DNA, the CDR3 is TGTGCCATCAGTGAGGACAGGGGGGTAGCTTTCTTT. Amino acid sequence: CAISEDRGVAFF.

The genes are TRBV7-9 and TRBJ1-4; D not certain. V was pared by 5 bases and J by 8 bases, with 12 bases between. The CDR3 is 13 amino acids. CDR1 is SEHNR and CDR2 is FQNEAQ in the germline V gene (reference sequence). CDR3 DNA: TGTGCCAGCAGCAAAGACCCACCCGAAAAACTGTTTTTT. Protein sequence: CASSKDPPEKLFF.

The rearrangement joins TRBV6-2 or TRBV6-3 to TRBJ2-5; D gene unclear. V was clipped by 0 bases and J by 4 bases, with 3 bases between them. Germline V gene lookup returns CDR1 MNHEY and CDR2 SVGEGT. The CDR3 length is 12 residues. CDR3 protein: CASSYSRETQYF. The CDR3 coding sequence is TGTGCCAGCAGTTACTCGCGAGAGACCCAGTACTTC.

The chain has TRBV19 and TRBJ1-1, with D possibly matching TRBD1 (6 bases). This CDR3 spans 13 amino acids. Trimming left V 3 bases short and J 2 bases short, with 7 bases between. From germline, CDR1 is LNHDA and CDR2 SQIVND (reference sequence). Here the CDR3 reads CASSIRGNTEAFF. The CDR3 DNA is TGTGCCAGTAGTATCAGGGGAAACACTGAAGCTTTCTTT.

Concerning this clone: Other DNA variants within this sample encode the same CDR3. J is TRBJ1-1 and V is TRBV3-1 (or the pseudogene TRBV3-2); D gene ambiguous. The CDR3 is 14 amino acids. The germline V and J ends were trimmed by 4 bases and 0 bases, with 9 bases remaining between them. Germline V gives CDR1 LGHDT, CDR2 YNNKEL (reference sequence). The CDR3 loop is CASSPGSLNTEAFF. DNA of the CDR3: TGTGCCAGCAGCCCGGGCAGTCTGAACACTGAAGCTTTCTTT.

J is TRBJ2-7 and V is TRBV3-1 (or the pseudogene TRBV3-2); D is possibly TRBD2 (6 bases). V lost 4 bases and J 4 bases, leaving 14 bases between the germline ends. There are 14 residues in the CDR3. Germline CDR1 is LGHDT and CDR2 is YNNKEL (reference sequence). The CDR3 spells CASSPTSTWYEQYF. CDR3 coding DNA: TGTGCCAGCAGCCCGACTAGTACTTGGTACGAGCAGTACTTC.

The DNA of the CDR3 is TGTGCCAGCAGTGGGGACCCGACAAGCTACGAGCAGTACTTC. Amino acids: CASSGDPTSYEQYF. J is TRBJ2-7 and V is TRBV2; tentatively, D is TRBD1 or TRBD2 (5 bases each). Germline V gene sequence: CDR1 SNHLY, CDR2 FYNNEI. The V gene lost 4 bases and the J gene lost 3 bases, with 13 bases spanning the gap. CDR3 size: 14 residues.